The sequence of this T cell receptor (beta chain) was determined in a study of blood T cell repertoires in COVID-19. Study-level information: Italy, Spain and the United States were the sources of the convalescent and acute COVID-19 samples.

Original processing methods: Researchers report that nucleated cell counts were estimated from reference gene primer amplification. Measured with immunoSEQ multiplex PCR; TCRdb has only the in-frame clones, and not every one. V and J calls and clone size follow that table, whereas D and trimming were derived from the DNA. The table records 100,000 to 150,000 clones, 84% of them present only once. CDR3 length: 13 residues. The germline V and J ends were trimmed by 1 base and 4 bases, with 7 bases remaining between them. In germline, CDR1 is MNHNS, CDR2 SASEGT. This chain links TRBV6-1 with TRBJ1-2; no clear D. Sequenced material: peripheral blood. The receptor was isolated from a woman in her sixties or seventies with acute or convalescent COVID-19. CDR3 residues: CASSEGAGYGYTF. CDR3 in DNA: TGTGCCAGCAGTGAAGGAGCAGGCTATGGCTACACCTTC.